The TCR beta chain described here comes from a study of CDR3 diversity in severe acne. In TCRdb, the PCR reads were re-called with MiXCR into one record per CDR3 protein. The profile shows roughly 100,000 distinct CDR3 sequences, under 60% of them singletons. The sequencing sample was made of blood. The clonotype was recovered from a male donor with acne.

CDR3 in amino acids: CSVGDAGGGQPQHF. CDR3 DNA sequence: TGCAGCGTCGGAGATGCTGGGGGTGGGCAGCCCCAGCATTTT. The chain uses TRBV29-1 and TRBJ1-5, with D maybe TRBD1 (5 bases). Trimming took off 6 bases at V and 7 bases at J, with 19 bases between the two ends. From germline, CDR1 is SQVTM and CDR2 ANQGSEA. The CDR3 loop spans 14 amino acids.